The subject of this entry is one TCR beta chain. What it binds is unknown. The data belong to a study of graft-versus-host responses after intestinal transplantation. Study context: Tacrolimus plus steroids were given to all recipients for roughly three years, preceded by anti-thymocyte globulin induction. General study results and limits: Graft-donor T cell macrochimerism coincided with high graft-versus-host to host-versus-graft clonal ratios in allografts.

Clones were sequenced by immunoSEQ multiplex PCR, and TCRdb holds only the in-frame ones, with some missing. Among about 98,000 clones listed, approximately 85% were seen once. CDR1 is MNHNS, CDR2 SASEGT, per germline. V lost 5 bases and J lost 1, with 8 bases in between. The CDR3 length is 13 residues. The sequenced sample was PBMCs, obtained 255 days after intestinal transplant. This receptor was taken from a human patient who received an intestinal transplant, so some T cells may come from the graft donor. V and J are TRBV6-1 and TRBJ1-1; D not resolved. The DNA for the CDR3 is TGTGCCAGCAGTCTCCCAGAGAACACTGAAGCTTTCTTT. Encoded protein: CASSLPENTEAFF.